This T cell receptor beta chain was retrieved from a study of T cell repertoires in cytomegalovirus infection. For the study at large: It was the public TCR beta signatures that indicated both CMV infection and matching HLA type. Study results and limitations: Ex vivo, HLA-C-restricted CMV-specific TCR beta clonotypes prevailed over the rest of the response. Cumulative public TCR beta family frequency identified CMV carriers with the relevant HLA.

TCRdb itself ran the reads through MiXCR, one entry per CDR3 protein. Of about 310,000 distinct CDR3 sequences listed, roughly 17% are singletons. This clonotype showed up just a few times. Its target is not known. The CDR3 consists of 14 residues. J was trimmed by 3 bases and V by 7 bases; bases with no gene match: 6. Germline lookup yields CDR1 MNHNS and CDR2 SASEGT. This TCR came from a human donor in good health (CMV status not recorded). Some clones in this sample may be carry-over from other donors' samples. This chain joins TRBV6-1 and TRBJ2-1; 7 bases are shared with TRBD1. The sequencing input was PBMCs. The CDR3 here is CASTTGVFYNEQFF. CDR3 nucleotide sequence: TGTGCCAGCACAACAGGGGTTTTCTACAATGAGCAGTTCTTC.